This T cell receptor beta chain originates from a study of molecular identifiers for immune sequencing clone quantification. This CDR3 is built from 15 residues. V was pared by 3 bases and J by 3 bases, with 13 bases between. Germline loops: CDR1 MNHEY, CDR2 SMNVEV (reference sequence). Bulk TCR library preparation followed previously described methods with listed TCR primers. TCRdb called the PCR reads again in MiXCR, with one record for every CDR3 protein. The sample includes around 460,000 distinct CDR3 sequences, about a fifth seen only once; the top ten take about 0.8%. Findings of the study overall: In a background of 850,000 to 1,000,000 naive cells, spiked Jurkat TCR RNA from one cell was reportedly detectable.

The naive CD8 libraries originated from between roughly 19,000 and 1,100,000 sorted cells and drew on 10%, 30% or 50% RNA. This clonotype came up many times. The antigen remains unidentified. The chain couples TRBV27 to TRBJ2-3, with a weak D call TRBD2 (5 bases). The sample taken for sequencing was naive CD8+ T cells from blood, with Jurkat cell RNA spiked in. Stated subset: FACS-sorted CD8+CD4-CCR7+CD45RA+ naive T cells. The clonotype was recovered from a human donor in good health. Some libraries in this study had Jurkat cell RNA spiked in. CDR3 DNA: TGTGCCAGCAGTTTCGTGCTAGCAGCGACAGATACGCAGTATTTT. Translating it yields CASSFVLAATDTQYF.